The rows below give T cell receptor beta chains drawn from one sample of a study of shared clonotypes between healthy human individuals. The table came from immunoSEQ multiplex PCR; TCRdb's copy has only in-frame clones and leaves some out. Among 2 million or so clones listed, over 85% were seen once. The sample taken for sequencing was naive CD4+ T cells sorted from blood. The receptors derive from a man aged 18 to 30 in good health. CDR3s include the opening cysteine and the closing phenylalanine or tryptophan. The order of the fields is clone size, V gene, D gene, J gene, CDR3 protein, CDR3 DNA. The D gene is left open where the match is weak. Clone size is stated in some rows and not others, as once, few, many or a class when expanded.

-	TRBV2	TRBD2	TRBJ2-7	CASSDGGGSREQYF	TGTGCCAGCAGTGACGGGGGAGGGTCCCGCGAGCAGTACTTC
-	TRBV7-8	TRBD1	TRBJ2-7	CASSMTGVNEQYF	TGTGCCAGCAGCATGACAGGGGTGAACGAGCAGTACTTC
-	TRBV6-5	TRBD1	TRBJ2-1	CASSLTGHDYNEQFF	TGTGCCAGCAGTTTGACAGGGCATGACTACAATGAGCAGTTCTTC
-	TRBV6-5	TRBD1	TRBJ1-3	CASSSWTGRANTIYF	TGTGCCAGCAGTTCGTGGACAGGGCGGGCAAACACCATATATTTT
-	TRBV5-1	-	TRBJ1-2	CASSPLSAGGYTF	TGCGCCAGCAGCCCCCTTTCCGCCGGGGGCTACACCTTC
-	TRBV4-3	-	TRBJ2-7	CASSQDGLSGYEQYF	TGCGCCAGCAGCCAAGATGGGCTTTCAGGTTACGAGCAGTACTTC
-	TRBV4-1	TRBD1	TRBJ2-1	CASSRPGQVKNEQFF	TGCGCCAGCAGCCGCCCGGGACAGGTAAAAAATGAGCAGTTCTTC
-	TRBV10-2	TRBD1	TRBJ1-1	CASSESRGSTEAFF	TGCGCCAGCAGTGAGTCCAGGGGGAGCACTGAAGCTTTCTTT
-	TRBV6-1	TRBD1	TRBJ1-2	CASSLTGVDGYTF	TGTGCCAGCAGTCTGACAGGGGTGGATGGCTACACCTTC
-	TRBV28	-	TRBJ2-7	CASTGGFFYEQYF	TGTGCCAGCACGGGGGGCTTTTTCTACGAGCAGTACTTC
-	TRBV6-1	TRBD1	TRBJ1-1	CASSESDRRGQGAFF	TGTGCCAGCAGTGAAAGCGACCGTAGGGGACAGGGAGCTTTCTTT
-	TRBV2	TRBD1	TRBJ1-2	CASSYRGRGGYTF	TGTGCCAGCAGTTACAGGGGAAGAGGGGGCTACACCTTC
-	TRBV19	-	TRBJ2-2	CASREGRNTGELFF	TGTGCCAGTAGGGAGGGTCGGAACACCGGGGAGCTGTTTTTT
-	TRBV6-1	-	TRBJ1-3	CASSTLGRAANTIYF	TGTGCCAGCAGCACGTTGGGGAGAGCGGCAAACACCATATATTTT
-	TRBV5-1	-	TRBJ2-4	CASSLGGTTKNIQYF	TGCGCCAGCAGCTTGGGAGGGACAACTAAAAACATTCAGTACTTC
-	TRBV10-3	TRBD2	TRBJ2-7	CATRSLGSGDEQYF	TGTGCCACCCGGTCCTTGGGCAGCGGGGACGAGCAGTACTTC
-	TRBV10-3	TRBD2	TRBJ2-1	CATLPLAGQNNEQFF	TGTGCCACCTTACCTCTAGCGGGACAGAACAATGAGCAGTTCTTC
-	TRBV9	-	TRBJ2-2	CASSVPTGELFF	TGTGCCAGCAGCGTACCCACCGGGGAGCTGTTTTTT
-	TRBV6-1	TRBD1	TRBJ1-5	CASRLEQGASTPQHF	TGTGCCAGCAGGTTGGAACAGGGGGCTAGTACGCCCCAGCATTTT
-	TRBV5-4	TRBD1	TRBJ1-3	CASGSGQPPGGNTIYF	TGTGCCAGCGGGTCGGGACAGCCGCCTGGTGGAAACACCATATATTTT
-	TRBV30	-	TRBJ1-3	CAWRSLDSYSGNTIYF	TGTGCCTGGAGATCCCTGGACAGCTACTCTGGAAACACCATATATTTT
-	TRBV5-1	-	TRBJ2-3	CASSPTRQGMDTQYF	TGCGCCAGCAGCCCCACTCGGCAGGGGATGGATACGCAGTATTTT
-	TRBV18	-	TRBJ1-6	CASSPGKGNPNSPLHF	TGTGCCAGCTCACCCGGCAAGGGGAACCCCAATTCACCCCTCCACTTT
-	TRBV7-2	-	TRBJ1-6	CASSSAGTGSPLHF	TGTGCCAGCAGCTCAGCAGGGACTGGGTCACCCCTCCACTTT
-	TRBV9	-	TRBJ1-2	CASSQPSSGGVYGYTF	TGTGCCAGCAGCCAACCCTCCTCGGGGGGAGTTTATGGCTACACCTTC
-	TRBV11-2	TRBD2	TRBJ2-3	CASSAGGITDTQYF	TGTGCCAGCAGTGCGGGGGGAATCACAGATACGCAGTATTTT
-	TRBV18	TRBD2	TRBJ2-7	CASSLSGTSFEQYF	TGTGCCAGCTCACTCTCCGGGACTAGTTTCGAGCAGTACTTC
-	TRBV2	TRBD1	TRBJ1-1	CASRQDRGLTEAFF	TGTGCCAGCAGGCAAGACAGGGGTTTGACTGAAGCTTTCTTT
-	TRBV28	-	TRBJ2-7	CASSFAPYEQYF	TGTGCCAGCAGTTTCGCCCCCTACGAGCAGTACTTC
once	TRBV5-6	TRBD2	TRBJ2-3	CASSPRGRGKEDTQYF	TGTGCCAGCAGCCCCAGAGGGAGGGGTAAAGAAGATACGCAGTATTTT
-	TRBV6-6	-	TRBJ1-4	CASSYEAYEKLFF	TGTGCCAGCAGTTATGAGGCTTACGAAAAACTGTTTTTT
-	TRBV7-2	-	TRBJ2-1	CASSTGNYNEQFF	TGTGCCAGCAGCACGGGCAACTACAATGAGCAGTTCTTC
once	TRBV5-1	-	TRBJ2-2	CASSLDRTGELFF	TGCGCCAGCAGCTTGGACCGGACCGGGGAGCTGTTTTTT
-	TRBV27	-	TRBJ1-1	CASSFSINTEAFF	TGTGCCAGCAGTTTCTCGATAAACACTGAAGCTTTCTTT
once	TRBV7-9	-	TRBJ2-3	CASSSTVPSQYF	TGTGCCAGCAGCTCCACAGTTCCTTCGCAGTATTTT
-	TRBV11-2	-	TRBJ2-7	CASTVGFNLYEQYF	TGTGCCAGCACAGTCGGGTTTAATCTCTACGAGCAGTACTTC
-	TRBV5-1	TRBD1	TRBJ1-4	CASRLGQGFNEKLFF	TGCGCCAGCAGACTCGGACAGGGTTTTAATGAAAAACTGTTTTTT